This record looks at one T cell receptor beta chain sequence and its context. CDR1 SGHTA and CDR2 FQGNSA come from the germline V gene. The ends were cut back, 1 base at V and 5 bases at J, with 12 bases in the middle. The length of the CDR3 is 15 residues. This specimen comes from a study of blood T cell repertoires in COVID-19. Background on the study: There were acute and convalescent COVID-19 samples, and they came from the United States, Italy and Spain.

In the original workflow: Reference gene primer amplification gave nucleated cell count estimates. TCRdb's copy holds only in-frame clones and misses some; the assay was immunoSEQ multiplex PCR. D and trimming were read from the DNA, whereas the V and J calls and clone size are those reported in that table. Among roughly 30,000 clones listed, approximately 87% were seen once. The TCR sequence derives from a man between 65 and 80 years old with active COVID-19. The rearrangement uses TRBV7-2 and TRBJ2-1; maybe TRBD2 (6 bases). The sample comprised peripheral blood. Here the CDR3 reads CASSLDPGGDNEQFF. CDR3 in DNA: TGTGCCAGCAGCTTAGACCCCGGGGGTGACAATGAGCAGTTCTTC.